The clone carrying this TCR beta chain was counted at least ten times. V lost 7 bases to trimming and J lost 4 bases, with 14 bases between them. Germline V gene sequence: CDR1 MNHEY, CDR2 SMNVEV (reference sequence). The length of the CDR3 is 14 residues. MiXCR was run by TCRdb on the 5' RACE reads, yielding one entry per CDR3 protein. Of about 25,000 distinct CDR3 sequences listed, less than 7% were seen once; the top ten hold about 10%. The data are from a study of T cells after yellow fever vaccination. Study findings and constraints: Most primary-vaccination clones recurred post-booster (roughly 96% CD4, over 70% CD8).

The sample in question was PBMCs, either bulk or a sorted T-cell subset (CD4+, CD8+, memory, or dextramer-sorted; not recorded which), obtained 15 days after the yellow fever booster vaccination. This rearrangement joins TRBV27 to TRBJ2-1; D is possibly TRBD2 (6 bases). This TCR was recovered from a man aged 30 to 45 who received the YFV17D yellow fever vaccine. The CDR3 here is CASMGGRLYNEQFF. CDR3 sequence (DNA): TGTGCCAGCATGGGGGGTAGGTTATACAATGAGCAGTTCTTC.